The 4 T cell receptor beta chains below come from one sample, sequenced in a study of blood T cell repertoires in COVID-19. TCRdb's table, derived via immunoSEQ multiplex PCR, lists solely in-frame clones and lacks some. The table has approximately 94,000 clones, 84% seen once. The sequencing sample was made of peripheral blood. The receptors stem from a human donor in a cohort sampled during active COVID-19.

This clone showed up just once. The rearrangement joins TRBV5-1 to TRBJ1-2, with D maybe TRBD1 (6 bases). Trimming pared 5 bases from V and 8 bases from J, leaving 22 bases between. The germline V gene encodes CDR1 SGHRS and CDR2 YFSETQ. This CDR3 has 15 amino acids. The CDR3, as DNA: TGCGCCAGCAGACCCACGGACAGCCTAATTTTCGGCTACACCTTC. It encodes CASRPTDSLIFGYTF.

This chain joins TRBV10-1 and TRBJ2-3; 9 bases line up with TRBD2. The V and J ends lost 5 bases and 3 bases, in that order; junction bases with no gene match: 9. The V gene's germline CDR1 is WNHNN and CDR2 SYGVQD (reference sequence). The CDR3 has 16 amino acids. Written as DNA, the CDR3 is TGCGCCAGCAGTTCAGTAGCGGGAGAAGGGACAGATACGCAGTATTTT. Its protein product is CASSSVAGEGTDTQYF.

This clone was observed a single time. CDR3 in amino acids: CASSSRNRGLTEAFF. In DNA form, the CDR3 reads TGTGCCAGCAGCTCTCGGAACAGGGGGTTGACTGAAGCTTTCTTT. The chain combines TRBV7-2 with TRBJ1-1; TRBD1 matches 8 bases. V shed 4 bases and J 5 bases; nucleotides not matched to a gene: 9. Per the germline V gene, CDR1 is SGHTA and CDR2 is FQGNSA. CDR3 length: 15 amino acids. The complete variable domain, with remaining parts taken from reference TRBV7-2 and TRBJ1-1, reads GAGVSQSPSNKVTEKGKDVELRCDPISGHTALYWYRQSLGQGLEFLIYFQGNSAPDKSGLPSDRFSAERTGGSVSTLTIQRTQQEDSAVYLCASSSRNRGLTEAFFGQGTRLTVV.

This clone was seen once. V gene TRBV14 combines with J gene TRBJ2-5, with unresolved D. The CDR3 totals 14 residues. Trimming took 0 bases from V and 2 from J, leaving 7 bases between them. Germline CDR1 reads SGHDN; CDR2 reads FVKESK. The CDR3 region has the DNA TGTGCCAGCAGCCAAGATACTACTCAAGAGACCCAGTACTTC. Translating it yields CASSQDTTQETQYF.